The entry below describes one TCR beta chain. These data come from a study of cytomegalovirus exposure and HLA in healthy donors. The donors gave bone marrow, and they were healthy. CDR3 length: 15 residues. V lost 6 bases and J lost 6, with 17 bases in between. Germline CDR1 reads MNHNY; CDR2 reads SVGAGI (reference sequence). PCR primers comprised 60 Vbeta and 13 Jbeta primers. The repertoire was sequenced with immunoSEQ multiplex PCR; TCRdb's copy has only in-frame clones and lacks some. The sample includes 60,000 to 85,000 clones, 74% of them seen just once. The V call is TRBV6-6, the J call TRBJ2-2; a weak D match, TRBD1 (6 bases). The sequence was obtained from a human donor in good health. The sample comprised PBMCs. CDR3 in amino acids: CASRGSGGSAGELFF. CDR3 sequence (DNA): TGTGCCAGCAGGGGGTCTGGGGGCAGCGCCGGGGAGCTGTTTTTT.